These T cell receptor beta chains were read from a single sample in a study of blood T cell repertoires in COVID-19. The protocol was immunoSEQ multiplex PCR, while the TCRdb copy is restricted to in-frame clones and leaves out a portion. The sample carries tens of thousands of clones, 60% to 80% recorded once. The sequenced sample was peripheral blood. All receptors derive from a human donor in a cohort sampled during active COVID-19. CDR3s include the opening cysteine and the closing phenylalanine or tryptophan. A D gene is named only where the DNA matches it firmly. Where a row states a size, it is once, few, many or the class of an expanded clone; other rows omit it.

TRBJ2-3,TRBD2,TRBV5-1,.,TGCGCCAGCAGCTTGGCTAGCGGGGGGATCACAGATACGCAGTATTTT,CASSLASGGITDTQYF
TRBJ1-1,TRBD1,TRBV11-2,.,TGTGCCAGCTTTGCTAGGGACAGAGATAGAAGCCAAGCTTTCTTT,CASFARDRDRSQAFF
TRBJ1-1,TRBD1,TRBV3-1/TRBV3-2,.,TGTGCCAGCAGCCAAGAAAGAGGTTTACAGGGGGCGCTGGACACTGAAGCTTTCTTT,CASSQERGLQGALDTEAFF
TRBJ2-5,TRBD1,TRBV24-1,once,TGTGCCACCAGTTTGACAGGGGCGGGGGAGACCCAGTACTTC,CATSLTGAGETQYF
TRBJ1-1,TRBD1,TRBV30,.,TGTGCCTTCAAAACAGGGGCGAACACTGAAGCTTTCTTT,CAFKTGANTEAFF
TRBJ1-3,.,TRBV6-5,.,TGTGCCAGCAGTTACGACACAGGGAGTGGAAACACCATATATTTT,CASSYDTGSGNTIYF
TRBJ2-1,.,TRBV5-6,medium-sized,TGTGCCAGCAGCGGCAAGTGGGGCCTCTCGGGCGATGAGCAGTTCTTC,CASSGKWGLSGDEQFF
TRBJ2-2,TRBD1,TRBV5-1,.,TGCGCCAGCAGCTTCAGACAGGGGGATGTCGGGGAGCTGTTTTTT,CASSFRQGDVGELFF
TRBJ2-3,TRBD2,TRBV7-3,.,TGTGCCAGCAGCCTCAAGCGGGAGCGGGAATGGTACACAGATACGCAGTATTTT,CASSLKREREWYTDTQYF
TRBJ1-2,TRBD1,TRBV9,.,TGTGCCAGCAGCGTAAGGACAGGGGGCGATGGGGGCTACACCTTC,CASSVRTGGDGGYTF
TRBJ2-1,TRBD2,TRBV19,.,TGTGCCAGTAGTATATCTGGCCTAGCGGGAGGGCCTGGTTACAATGAGCAGTTCTTC,CASSISGLAGGPGYNEQFF
TRBJ2-1,.,TRBV11-3,.,TGTGCCAGCAGCTCGGGGTGGTCTGAGCAGTTCTTC,CASSSGWSEQFF
TRBJ2-3,.,TRBV24-1,.,TGTGCCACCAGTGCTTACCGGGCTGAGGGAGATACGCAGTATTTT,CATSAYRAEGDTQYF